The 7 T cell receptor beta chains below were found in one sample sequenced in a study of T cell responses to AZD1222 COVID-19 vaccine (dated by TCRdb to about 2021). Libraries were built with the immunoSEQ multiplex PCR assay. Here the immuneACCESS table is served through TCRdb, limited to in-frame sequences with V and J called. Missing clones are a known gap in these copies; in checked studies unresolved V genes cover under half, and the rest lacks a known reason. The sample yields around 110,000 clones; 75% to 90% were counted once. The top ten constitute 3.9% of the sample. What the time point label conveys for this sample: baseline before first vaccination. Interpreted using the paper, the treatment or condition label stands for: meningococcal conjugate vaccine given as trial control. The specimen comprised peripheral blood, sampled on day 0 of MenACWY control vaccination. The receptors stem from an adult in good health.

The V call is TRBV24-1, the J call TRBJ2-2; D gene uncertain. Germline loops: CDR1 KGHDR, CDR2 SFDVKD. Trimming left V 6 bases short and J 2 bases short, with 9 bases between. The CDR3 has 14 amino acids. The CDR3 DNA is TGTGCCACCAGTTTTCAGGCCAACACCGGGGAGCTGTTTTTT. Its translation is CATSFQANTGELFF.

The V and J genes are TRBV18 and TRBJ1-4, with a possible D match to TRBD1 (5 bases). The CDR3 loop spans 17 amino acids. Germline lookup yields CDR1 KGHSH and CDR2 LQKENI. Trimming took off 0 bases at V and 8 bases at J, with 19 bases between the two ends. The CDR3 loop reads CASSPPGDVLRREKLFF. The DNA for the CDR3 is TGTGCCAGCTCACCACCCGGGGACGTCCTACGTAGGGAAAAACTGTTTTTT.

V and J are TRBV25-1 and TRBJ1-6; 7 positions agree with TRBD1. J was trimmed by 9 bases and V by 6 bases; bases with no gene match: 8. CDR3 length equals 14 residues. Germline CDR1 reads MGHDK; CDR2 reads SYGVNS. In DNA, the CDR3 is TGTGCCAGCAGCACGACAGGGAGTAGTTCACCCCTCCACTTT. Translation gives CASSTTGSSSPLHF.

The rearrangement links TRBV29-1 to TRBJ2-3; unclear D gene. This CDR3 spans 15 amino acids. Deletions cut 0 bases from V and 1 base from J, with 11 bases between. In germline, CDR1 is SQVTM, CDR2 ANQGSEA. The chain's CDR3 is CSVEEGQKGTDTQYF. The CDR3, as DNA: TGCAGCGTTGAAGAGGGTCAGAAGGGCACAGATACGCAGTATTTT.

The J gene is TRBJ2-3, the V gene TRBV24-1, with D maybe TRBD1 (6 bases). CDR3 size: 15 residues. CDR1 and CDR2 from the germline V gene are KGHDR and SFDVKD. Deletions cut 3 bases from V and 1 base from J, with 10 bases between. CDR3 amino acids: CATSDANRGTDTQYF. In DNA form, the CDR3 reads TGTGCCACCAGTGATGCTAACAGGGGCACAGATACGCAGTATTTT.

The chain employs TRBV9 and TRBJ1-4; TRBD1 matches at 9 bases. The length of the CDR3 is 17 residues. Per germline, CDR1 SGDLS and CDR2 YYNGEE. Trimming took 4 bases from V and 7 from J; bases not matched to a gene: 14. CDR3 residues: CASSPRLGQGWGEKLFF. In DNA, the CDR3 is TGTGCCAGCAGCCCCAGATTGGGACAGGGATGGGGTGAAAAACTGTTTTTT.

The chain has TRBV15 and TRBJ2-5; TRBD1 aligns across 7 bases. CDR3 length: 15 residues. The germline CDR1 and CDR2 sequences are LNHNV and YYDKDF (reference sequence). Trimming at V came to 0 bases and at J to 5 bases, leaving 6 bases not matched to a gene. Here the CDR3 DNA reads TGTGCCACCAGCAGAGATTTAGGGGGCGCCGAGACCCAGTACTTC. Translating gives CATSRDLGGAETQYF.